This TCR beta chain was captured by sequencing in a study of blood T cell repertoires in COVID-19. Libraries were prepared by immunoSEQ multiplex PCR; TCRdb keeps only in-frame clonotypes and omits some of them. The sample holds about 240,000 clones, 80% to 90% seen once. The CDR3 is made up of 14 amino acids. The germline V gene has CDR1 SGHNT and CDR2 YYREEE (reference sequence). Trimming took 4 bases from V and 5 from J; bases not matched to a gene: 6. The sequence was obtained from a woman younger than 45 who had recovered from COVID-19. Sequenced: PBMCs or T cells enriched from blood (not recorded which). The chain recombines TRBV5-4 with TRBJ1-1, with 9 positions matching TRBD1. The CDR3 DNA is TGTGCCAGCAGCCGGGGACAGGGTGAAACTGAAGCTTTCTTT. It specifies CASSRGQGETEAFF.